This T cell receptor (beta chain) was retrieved from a study of T cell repertoires in cytomegalovirus infection. The wider study: Both a matching HLA type and CMV infection were indicated by public TCR beta signatures. Regarding the study as a whole: Public TCR beta family frequency separated CMV-and-HLA carriers, including in an independent cohort. HLA-C-restricted CMV-specific TCR beta clonotypes prevailed in the ex vivo response.

This clonotype was seen ten or more times. Its target is unknown. This CDR3 has 14 amino acids. The ends were cut back, 0 bases at V and 7 bases at J, with 9 bases in the middle. Germline values: CDR1 KGHDR, CDR2 SFDVKD. Via MiXCR, TCRdb re-called the reads, giving one row per CDR3 protein. The profile covers hundreds of thousands of distinct CDR3 sequences, with approximately 10% appearing a single time and 10% taken by the ten largest. This clonotype was sampled from a human donor in good health (CMV status not recorded). Some clones in this sample may be carry-over from other donors' samples. The V call is TRBV24-1, the J call TRBJ2-1; D possibly corresponds to TRBD1 (6 bases). Specimen: PBMCs. For the CDR3, the DNA is TGTGCCACCAGTGATTTGAACAGGGTAAATGAGCAGTTCTTC. Protein product: CATSDLNRVNEQFF.